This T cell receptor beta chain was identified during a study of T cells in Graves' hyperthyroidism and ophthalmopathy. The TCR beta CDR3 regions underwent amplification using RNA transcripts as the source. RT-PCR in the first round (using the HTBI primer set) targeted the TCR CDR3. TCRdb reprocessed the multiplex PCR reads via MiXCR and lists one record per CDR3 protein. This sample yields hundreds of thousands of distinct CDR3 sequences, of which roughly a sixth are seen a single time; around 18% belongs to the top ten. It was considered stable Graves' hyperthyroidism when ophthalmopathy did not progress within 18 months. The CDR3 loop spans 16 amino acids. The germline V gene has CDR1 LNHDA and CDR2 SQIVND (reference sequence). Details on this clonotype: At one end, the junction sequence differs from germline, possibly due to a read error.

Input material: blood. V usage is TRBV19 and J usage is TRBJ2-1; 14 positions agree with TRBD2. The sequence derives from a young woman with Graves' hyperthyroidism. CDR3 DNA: TGTGCCAGTAGTATTAGGACTAGCGGGGGGAGAAATGGGCAGTTCTTC. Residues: CASSIRTSGGRNGQFF.